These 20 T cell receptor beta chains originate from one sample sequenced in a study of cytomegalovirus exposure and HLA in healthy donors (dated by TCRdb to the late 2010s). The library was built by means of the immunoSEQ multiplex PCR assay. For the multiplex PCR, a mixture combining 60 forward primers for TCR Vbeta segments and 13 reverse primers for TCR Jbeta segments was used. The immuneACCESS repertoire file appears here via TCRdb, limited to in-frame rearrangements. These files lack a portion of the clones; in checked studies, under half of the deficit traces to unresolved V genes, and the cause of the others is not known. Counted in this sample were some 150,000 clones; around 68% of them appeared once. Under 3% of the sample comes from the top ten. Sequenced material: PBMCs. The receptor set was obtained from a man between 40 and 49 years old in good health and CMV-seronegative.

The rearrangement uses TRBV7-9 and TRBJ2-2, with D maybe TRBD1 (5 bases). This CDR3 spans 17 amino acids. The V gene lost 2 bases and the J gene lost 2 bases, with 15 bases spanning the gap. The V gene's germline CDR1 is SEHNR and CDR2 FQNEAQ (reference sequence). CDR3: CASSLIIRQGNTGELFF. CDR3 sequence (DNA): TGTGCCAGCAGCTTAATCATCCGGCAGGGAAACACCGGGGAGCTGTTTTTT.

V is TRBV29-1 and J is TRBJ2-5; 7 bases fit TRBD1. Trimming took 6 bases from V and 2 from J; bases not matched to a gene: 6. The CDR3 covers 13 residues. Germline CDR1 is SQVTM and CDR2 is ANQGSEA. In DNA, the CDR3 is TGCAGCGTACCTAAGACAGGGCAAGAGACCCAGTACTTC. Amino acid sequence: CSVPKTGQETQYF.

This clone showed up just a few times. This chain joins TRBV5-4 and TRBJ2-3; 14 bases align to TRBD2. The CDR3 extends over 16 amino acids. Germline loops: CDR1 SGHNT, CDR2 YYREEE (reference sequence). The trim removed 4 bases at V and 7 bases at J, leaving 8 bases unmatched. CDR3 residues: CASSRLAGGPLYTQYF. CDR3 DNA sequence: TGTGCCAGCAGCCGACTAGCGGGAGGGCCTCTATATACGCAGTATTTT.

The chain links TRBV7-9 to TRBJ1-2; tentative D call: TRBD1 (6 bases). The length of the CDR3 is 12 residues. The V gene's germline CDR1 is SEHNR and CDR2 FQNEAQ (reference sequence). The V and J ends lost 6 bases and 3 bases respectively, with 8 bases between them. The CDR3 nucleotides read TGTGCCAGCAGTTCAGGGGACTATGGCTACACCTTC. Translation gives CASSSGDYGYTF.

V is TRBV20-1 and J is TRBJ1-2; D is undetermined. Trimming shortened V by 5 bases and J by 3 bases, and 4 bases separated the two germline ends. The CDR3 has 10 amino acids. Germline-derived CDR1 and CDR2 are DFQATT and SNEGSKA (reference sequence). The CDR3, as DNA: TGCAGTGCTTCAGACTATGGCTACACCTTC. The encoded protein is CSASDYGYTF.

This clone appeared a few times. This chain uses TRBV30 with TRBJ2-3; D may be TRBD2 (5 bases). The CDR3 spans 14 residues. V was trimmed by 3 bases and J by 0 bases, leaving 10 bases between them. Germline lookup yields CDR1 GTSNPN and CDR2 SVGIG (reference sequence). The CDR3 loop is CAWRRAGSTDTQYF. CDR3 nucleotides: TGTGCCTGGAGGCGGGCAGGTAGCACAGATACGCAGTATTTT.

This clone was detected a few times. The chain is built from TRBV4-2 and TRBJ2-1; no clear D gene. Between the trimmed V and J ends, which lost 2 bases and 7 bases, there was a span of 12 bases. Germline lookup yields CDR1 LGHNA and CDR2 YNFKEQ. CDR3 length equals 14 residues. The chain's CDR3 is CASSQPLVRNEQFF. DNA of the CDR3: TGTGCCAGCAGCCAACCCTTAGTCCGGAATGAGCAGTTCTTC.

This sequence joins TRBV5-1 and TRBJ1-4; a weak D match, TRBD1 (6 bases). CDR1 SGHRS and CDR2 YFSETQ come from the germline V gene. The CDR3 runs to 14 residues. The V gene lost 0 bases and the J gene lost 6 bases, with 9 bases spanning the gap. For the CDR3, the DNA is TGCGCCAGCAGCTTGGCAGGGGTGGATGAAAAACTGTTTTTT. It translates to CASSLAGVDEKLFF.

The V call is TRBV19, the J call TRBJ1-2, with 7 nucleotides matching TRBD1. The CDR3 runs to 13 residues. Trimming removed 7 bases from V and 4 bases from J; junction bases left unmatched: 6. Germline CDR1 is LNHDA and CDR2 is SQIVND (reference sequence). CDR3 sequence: CASTQDRFYGYTF. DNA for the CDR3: TGTGCCAGTACCCAGGACAGGTTCTATGGCTACACCTTC.

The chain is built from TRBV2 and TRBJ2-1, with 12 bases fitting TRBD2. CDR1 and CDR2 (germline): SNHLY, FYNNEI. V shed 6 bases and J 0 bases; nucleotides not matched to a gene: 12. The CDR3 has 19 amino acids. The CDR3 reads CASSDPGASGGASYNEQFF. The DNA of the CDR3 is TGTGCCAGCAGCGACCCCGGGGCTAGCGGGGGGGCCTCCTACAATGAGCAGTTCTTC.

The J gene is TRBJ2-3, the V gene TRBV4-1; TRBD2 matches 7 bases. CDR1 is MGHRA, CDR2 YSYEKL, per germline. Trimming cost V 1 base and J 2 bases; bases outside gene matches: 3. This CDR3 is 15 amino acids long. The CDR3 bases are TGCGCCAGCAGCCAAGGACTAGCACCCACAGATACGCAGTATTTT. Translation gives CASSQGLAPTDTQYF.

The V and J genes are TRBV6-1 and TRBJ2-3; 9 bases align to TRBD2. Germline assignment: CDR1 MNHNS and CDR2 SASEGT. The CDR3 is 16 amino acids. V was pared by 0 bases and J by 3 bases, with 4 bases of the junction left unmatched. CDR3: CASSEALAGFTDTQYF. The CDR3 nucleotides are TGTGCCAGCAGTGAAGCGCTAGCGGGGTTTACAGATACGCAGTATTTT.

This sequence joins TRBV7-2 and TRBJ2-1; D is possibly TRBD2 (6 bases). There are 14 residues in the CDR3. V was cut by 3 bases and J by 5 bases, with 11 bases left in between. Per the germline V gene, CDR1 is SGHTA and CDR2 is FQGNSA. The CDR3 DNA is TGTGCCAGCAGCTTTTCCGGGAGTAACAATGAGCAGTTCTTC. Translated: CASSFSGSNNEQFF.

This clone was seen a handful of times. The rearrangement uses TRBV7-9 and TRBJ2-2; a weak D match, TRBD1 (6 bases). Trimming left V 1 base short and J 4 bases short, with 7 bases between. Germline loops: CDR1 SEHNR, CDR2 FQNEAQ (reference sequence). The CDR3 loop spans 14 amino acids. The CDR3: CASSLEGGTGELFF. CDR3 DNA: TGTGCCAGCAGCTTAGAAGGGGGCACCGGGGAGCTGTTTTTT.

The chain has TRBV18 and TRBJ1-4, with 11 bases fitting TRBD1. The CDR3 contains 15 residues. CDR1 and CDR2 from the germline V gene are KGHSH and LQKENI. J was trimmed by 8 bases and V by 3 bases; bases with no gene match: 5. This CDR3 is CASSPGQGGTEKLFF. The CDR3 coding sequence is TGTGCCAGCTCACCGGGACAGGGGGGGACAGAAAAACTGTTTTTT.

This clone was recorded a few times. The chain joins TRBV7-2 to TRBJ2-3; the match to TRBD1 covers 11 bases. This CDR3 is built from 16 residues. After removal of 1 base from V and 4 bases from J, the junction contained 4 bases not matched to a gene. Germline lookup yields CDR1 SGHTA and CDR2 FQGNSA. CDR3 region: CASSLVRDRGADTQYF. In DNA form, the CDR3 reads TGTGCCAGCAGCTTAGTCAGGGACAGGGGGGCAGATACGCAGTATTTT.

The CDR3 protein is CASSRGGVSEDYEQYF. CDR3 coding DNA: TGTGCCAGCAGCCGGGGGGGAGTCTCAGAGGACTACGAGCAGTACTTC. This chain uses TRBV7-9 with TRBJ2-7, with TRBD2 matching over 8 bases. V lost 5 bases to trimming and J lost 3 bases; unmatched junction nucleotides: 12. The CDR3 is made up of 16 amino acids. Germline V gives CDR1 SEHNR, CDR2 FQNEAQ (reference sequence).

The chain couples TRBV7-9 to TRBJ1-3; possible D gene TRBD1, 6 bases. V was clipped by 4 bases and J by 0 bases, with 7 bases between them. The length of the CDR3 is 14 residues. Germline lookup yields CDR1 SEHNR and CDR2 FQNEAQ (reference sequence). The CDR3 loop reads CASSSDSSGNTIYF. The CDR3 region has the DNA TGTGCCAGCAGCTCGGACAGCTCTGGAAACACCATATATTTT.

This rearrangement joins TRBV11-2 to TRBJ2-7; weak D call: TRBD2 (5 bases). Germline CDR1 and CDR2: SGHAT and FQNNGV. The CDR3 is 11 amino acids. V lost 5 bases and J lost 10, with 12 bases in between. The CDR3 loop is CASSRADDQYF. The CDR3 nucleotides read TGTGCCAGCAGCCGAGCGGATGATCAGTACTTC.

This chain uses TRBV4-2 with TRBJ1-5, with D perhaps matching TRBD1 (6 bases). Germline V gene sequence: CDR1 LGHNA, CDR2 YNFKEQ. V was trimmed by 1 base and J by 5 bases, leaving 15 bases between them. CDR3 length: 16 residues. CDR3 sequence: CASSQVGARDHQPQHF. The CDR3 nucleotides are TGTGCCAGCAGCCAAGTGGGGGCCAGGGATCATCAGCCCCAGCATTTT.